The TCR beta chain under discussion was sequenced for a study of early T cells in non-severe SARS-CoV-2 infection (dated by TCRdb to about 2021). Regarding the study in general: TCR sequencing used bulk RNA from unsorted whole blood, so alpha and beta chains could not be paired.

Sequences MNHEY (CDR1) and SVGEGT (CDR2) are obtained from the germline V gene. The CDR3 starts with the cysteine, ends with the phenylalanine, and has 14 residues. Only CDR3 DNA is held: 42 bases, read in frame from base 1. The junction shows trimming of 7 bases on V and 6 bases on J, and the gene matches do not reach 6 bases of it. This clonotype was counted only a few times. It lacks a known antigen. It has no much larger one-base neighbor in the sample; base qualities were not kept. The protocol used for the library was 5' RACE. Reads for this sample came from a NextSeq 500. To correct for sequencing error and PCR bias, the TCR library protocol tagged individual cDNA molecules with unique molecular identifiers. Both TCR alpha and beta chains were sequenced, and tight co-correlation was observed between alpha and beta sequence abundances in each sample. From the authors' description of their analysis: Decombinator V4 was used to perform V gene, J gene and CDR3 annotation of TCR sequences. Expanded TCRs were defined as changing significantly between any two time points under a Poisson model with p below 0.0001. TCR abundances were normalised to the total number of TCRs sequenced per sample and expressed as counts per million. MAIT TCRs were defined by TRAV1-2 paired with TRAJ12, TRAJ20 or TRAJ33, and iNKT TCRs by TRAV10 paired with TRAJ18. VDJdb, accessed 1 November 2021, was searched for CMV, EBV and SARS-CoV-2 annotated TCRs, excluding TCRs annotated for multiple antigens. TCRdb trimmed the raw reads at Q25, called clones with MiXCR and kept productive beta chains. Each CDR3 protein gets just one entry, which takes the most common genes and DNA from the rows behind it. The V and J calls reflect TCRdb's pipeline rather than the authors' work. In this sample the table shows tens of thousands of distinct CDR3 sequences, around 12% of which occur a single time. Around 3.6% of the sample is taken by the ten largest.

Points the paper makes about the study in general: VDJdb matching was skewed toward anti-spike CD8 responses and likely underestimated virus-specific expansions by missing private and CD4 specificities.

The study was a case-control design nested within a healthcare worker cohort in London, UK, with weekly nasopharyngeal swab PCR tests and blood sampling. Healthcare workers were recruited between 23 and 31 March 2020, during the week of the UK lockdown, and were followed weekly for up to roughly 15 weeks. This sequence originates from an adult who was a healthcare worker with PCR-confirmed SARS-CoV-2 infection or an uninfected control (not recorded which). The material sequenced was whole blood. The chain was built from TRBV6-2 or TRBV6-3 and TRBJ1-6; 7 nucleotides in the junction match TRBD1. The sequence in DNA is TGTGCCAGCACGGCGGGACAGTTTAATTCACCCCTCCACTTT. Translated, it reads CASTAGQFNSPLHF.